This T cell receptor (beta chain) was recorded in a study of blood T cell repertoires in COVID-19 (dated by TCRdb to 2018 to 2020). Study-wide context: The collaborator samples originated in the United States, Italy and Spain and spanned the acute and convalescent phases of COVID-19. The prospective study material was composed of cDNA or gDNA derived from T cells, B-cell-depleted T cells, or PBMCs. The dataset comprised deeply sampled blood TCRbeta repertoires from subjects exposed to, actively infected with, or recovered from COVID-19. A freely available public database, intended as a resource for researchers studying the immune response to SARS-CoV-2, is where the repertoires were released. Samples came from the ongoing ImmuneRACE study (first 160 participants) plus 1,254 subjects from 6 global collaborators. Nearly every sample came with metadata listing a de-identified subject ID, COVID-19 status, age in years and sex. Where available, HLA class I and class II types were obtained from metadata supplied by the sample provider rather than from assay-based typing.

A note on this clone: No antigen is known for it. The record has no base qualities; no much larger clone is one base away.

Participants in the prospective study were aged about 18 to 100 years, lived in some 24 United States geographic areas, and enrolled through a virtual design. To assign participants to cohorts, the prospective study relied on clinical history that participants themselves reported in a screening survey and a study questionnaire. Recovered participants in ImmuneRACE Cohort 3 were defined as having two consecutive negative NP/OP PCR tests, clearance from a healthcare professional, or resolution of symptoms. Mobile phlebotomists in the prospective study collected whole blood, serum and a nasopharyngeal or oropharyngeal swab from every participant. Over an approximately 2-month period, participants in the prospective study had the option of providing additional blood draws and questionnaires. Before DNA extraction, blood samples from the prospective study were shipped at room temperature or frozen.

For this chain, trimming is 2 bases at the V end and 4 bases at the J end, and the number of junction bases without a gene match is 9. The germline V gene supplies CDR1 KGHSH and CDR2 LQKENI. The CDR3 goes from the cysteine to the phenylalanine over 16 residues. Only CDR3 DNA remains: 48 bases, in frame from the first base. TCRbeta CDR3 regions were amplified from genomic DNA by means of the immunoSEQ Assay, a bias-controlled multiplex PCR. Per the original workflow: The number of nucleated cells in each sample was estimated from the amplification of reference gene primers within the assay. To quantify the absolute abundance of each unique TCRbeta CDR3 rearrangement, sequence reads were collapsed and filtered. For each sample, productive Simpson clonality was calculated as the square root of Simpson's diversity index over productive rearrangements. In its TCRdb copy, this immuneACCESS table keeps in-frame sequences only and misses some clones. Where compared with another copy, unresolved V genes explain less than half of these, and the others have no known cause. The V and J calls and clone size are taken from that table; D and trimming were inferred from the DNA. For this sample there are approximately 260,000 clones; roughly 91% appear just once. The ten largest account for around 1.9% of the sample.

Overall study outcomes, separate from this receptor: The amount of clinical and demographic metadata varied by source and participant and was provided uncurated.

This clonotype originated in a woman aged 55-70 years who had recovered from COVID-19. The sequence links TRBV18 to TRBJ1-1; 8 junctional bases match TRBD1. Specimen: PBMCs or T cells enriched from blood (not recorded which). The CDR3 reads as follows: CASSPFRETGGTEAFF. The DNA is as follows: TGTGCCAGCTCACCATTTAGAGAAACAGGGGGCACTGAAGCTTTCTTT.